These 22 T cell receptor beta chains were sequenced from one sample in a study of cytomegalovirus exposure and HLA in healthy donors. PCR involved 60 Vbeta and 13 Jbeta primers. Method: immunoSEQ multiplex PCR; TCRdb's copy keeps in-frame clones and lacks some. The table has some 100,000 clones, approximately 80% seen once. What was sequenced was PBMCs. The receptor source for this set is a man aged 40-49 years in good health and CMV-seropositive.

This clone was found a few times. This chain joins TRBV10-1 and TRBJ1-5; D is possibly TRBD1 (5 bases). V lost 9 bases to trimming and J lost 0 bases, with 15 bases between them. The CDR3 has 15 residues. The germline CDR1 and CDR2 sequences are WNHNN and SYGVQD (reference sequence). CDR3 nucleotides: TGCGCCAGGGGTAAGACAGCTGATAGCAATCAGCCCCAGCATTTT. Amino acid sequence: CARGKTADSNQPQHF.

The chain combines TRBV7-9 with TRBJ1-2; D call uncertain. Trimming removed 1 base at V and 0 bases at J, with 12 bases between. This CDR3 region has 16 residues. Germline CDR1 reads SEHNR; CDR2 reads FQNEAQ (reference sequence). CDR3 protein: CASSLGGVAANYGYTF. The CDR3 DNA reads TGTGCCAGCAGCTTAGGGGGAGTGGCGGCTAACTATGGCTACACCTTC.

The chain is built from TRBV6-5 and TRBJ2-1; 7 bases are a match to TRBD2. This CDR3 region has 14 residues. V shed 2 bases and J 7 bases; nucleotides not matched to a gene: 5. CDR1 is MNHEY, CDR2 SVGAGI, per germline. The CDR3 nucleotides are TGTGCCAGCAGTTACGGACTAGTAAGTAATGAGCAGTTCTTC. Protein sequence: CASSYGLVSNEQFF.

The chain uses TRBV5-6 and TRBJ1-6; 7 nucleotides agree with TRBD1. The CDR3 contains 19 residues. V trimming: 1 base; J trimming: 6 bases; junction bases outside the gene matches: 16. CDR1 and CDR2 from the germline V gene are SGHDT and YYEEEE. The CDR3 region has the DNA TGTGCCAGCAGCTTGAGGAGAGGAAGGGGGCGTGAGGGTAATTCACCCCTCCACTTT. It is translated as CASSLRRGRGREGNSPLHF.

The chain is built from TRBV11-2 and TRBJ1-1; the D gene is possibly TRBD1 (5 bases). Trimming took off 1 base at V and 7 bases at J, with 13 bases between the two ends. Germline CDR1 and CDR2: SGHAT and FQNNGV. This CDR3 region has 14 residues. The CDR3 DNA is TGTGCCAGCAGCTTAGGGACCAGACAGAATGAAGCTTTCTTT. Protein: CASSLGTRQNEAFF.

This chain joins TRBV11-3 and TRBJ2-7, with D maybe TRBD2 (5 bases). The CDR3 has 14 amino acids. Germline CDR1 SGHNT, CDR2 YENEEA. The V gene lost 5 bases and the J gene lost 1 base, with 12 bases spanning the gap. The DNA of the CDR3 is TGTGCCAGCAGCACCGGTGAGGGATCCTACGAGCAGTACTTC. It translates to CASSTGEGSYEQYF.

The chain employs TRBV6-1 and TRBJ1-3, with TRBD1 as a possible D gene (5 bases). This CDR3 contains 13 residues. In germline, CDR1 is MNHNS, CDR2 SASEGT. The V and J ends lost 4 bases and 5 bases respectively, with 9 bases between them. The CDR3 nucleotides read TGTGCCAGCAGTGGAAGGACAAGAAACACCATATATTTT. Protein product: CASSGRTRNTIYF.

The rearrangement joins TRBV28 to TRBJ1-5; possible D gene TRBD1, 5 bases. V dropped 3 bases and J dropped 9 bases, with 9 bases sitting between them. Germline V gives CDR1 MDHEN, CDR2 SYDVKM. The CDR3 is 12 residues long. The DNA for the CDR3 is TGTGCCAGCAGTTTGGGGGGGGTGCCCCAGCATTTT. It translates to CASSLGGVPQHF.

This chain connects TRBV5-1 to TRBJ2-2, with 7 nucleotides matching TRBD1. This CDR3 has 16 residues. From germline, CDR1 is SGHRS and CDR2 YFSETQ. After removal of 0 bases from V and 1 base from J, the junction contained 3 bases not matched to a gene. The DNA of the CDR3 is TGCGCCAGCAGCTTGGGACGACAGGGGAACACCGGGGAGCTGTTTTTT. It yields the protein CASSLGRQGNTGELFF.

A word on this clone: The same CDR3 is also encoded by other DNA sequences in this sample. The V gene is TRBV5-4, the J gene TRBJ2-5; D gene uncertain. Between the trimmed V and J ends, which lost 0 bases and 4 bases, there was a span of 4 bases. Germline V gene data show CDR1 as SGHNT and CDR2 as YYREEE (reference sequence). This CDR3 spans 12 amino acids. Here the CDR3 DNA reads TGTGCCAGCAGCTTGGACGGAGAGACCCAGTACTTC. Translating it yields CASSLDGETQYF.

V usage is TRBV5-1 and J usage is TRBJ2-5, with 12 nucleotides matching TRBD2. CDR3 length: 16 amino acids. The trim removed 3 bases at V and 2 bases at J, leaving 5 bases unmatched. Germline V gives CDR1 SGHRS, CDR2 YFSETQ. CDR3: CASSSRLAGAQETQYF. CDR3 nucleotide sequence: TGCGCCAGCAGCTCCAGACTAGCGGGGGCACAAGAGACCCAGTACTTC.

This clone was counted only a few times. The chain joins TRBV6-4 to TRBJ1-6; 7 bases map to TRBD1. CDR1 MRHNA and CDR2 SNTAGT come from the germline V gene. The CDR3 contains 14 residues. Losses at the gene ends were 6 bases for V and 6 bases for J; bases not matched to a gene: 5. CDR3 DNA sequence: TGTGCCAGCAGCGAGACAGGGAGTAATTCACCCCTCCACTTT. This sequence encodes CASSETGSNSPLHF.

The chain combines TRBV5-6 with TRBJ2-7; D perhaps matches TRBD2 (6 bases). V gave up 4 bases and J gave up 2 bases, with 13 bases separating them. This CDR3 comprises 14 residues. CDR1 SGHDT and CDR2 YYEEEE come from the germline V gene. The CDR3 DNA follows: TGTGCCAGCAGCCCTCGCCCGGGGGCCTACGAGCAGTACTTC. It translates to CASSPRPGAYEQYF.

This chain links TRBV18 with TRBJ2-5; TRBD1 agrees at 8 bases. The CDR3 length is 15 residues. Germline-derived CDR1 and CDR2 are KGHSH and LQKENI. V trimming: 0 bases; J trimming: 5 bases; junction bases outside the gene matches: 5. CDR3 coding DNA: TGTGCCAGCTCACCACCGGGGGGACAGGTTGAGACCCAGTACTTC. This translates into CASSPPGGQVETQYF.

J is TRBJ1-5 and V is TRBV5-1; TRBD1 matches at 7 bases. This CDR3 contains 14 residues. V was clipped by 0 bases and J by 11 bases; unmatched bases: 8. Per germline, CDR1 SGHRS and CDR2 YFSETQ. The CDR3 loop is CASSLGTGRGAQHF. In nucleotides, the CDR3 is TGCGCCAGCAGCTTGGGGACAGGTCGTGGGGCCCAGCATTTT.

This clone was observed a single time. The V call is TRBV4-1, the J call TRBJ1-1; no reliable D call. V lost 1 base and J 0 bases, leaving 6 bases between the germline ends. CDR3 length equals 14 residues. The germline gives CDR1 MGHRA, CDR2 YSYEKL. The CDR3 nucleotides are TGCGCCAGCAGCCAAGGACTGATGAACACTGAAGCTTTCTTT. This translates into CASSQGLMNTEAFF.

This clone was recorded once. J is TRBJ1-4 and V is TRBV19, with D tentatively TRBD1 (6 bases). The germline V and J ends were trimmed by 0 bases and 2 bases, with 10 bases remaining between them. The CDR3 has 16 residues. The germline V gene encodes CDR1 LNHDA and CDR2 SQIVND (reference sequence). CDR3: CASSIEGGPTNEKLFF. Written as DNA, the CDR3 is TGTGCCAGTAGTATAGAAGGGGGACCTACTAATGAAAAACTGTTTTTT.

This clone showed up just once. CDR3 residues: CASDRDRGREQYF. Written as DNA, the CDR3 is TGTGCCAGCGATCGGGACAGGGGGCGAGAGCAGTACTTC. V and J are TRBV2 and TRBJ2-7, with 12 bases matching TRBD1. The CDR3 is 13 amino acids. Looked up from germline, CDR1 is SNHLY and CDR2 is FYNNEI. The V segment lost 8 bases and the J segment 7 bases; nucleotides outside the gene matches: 6.

Note on this clone: One end of the junction is discordant with germline, which a read error may explain. The V gene is TRBV7-2, the J gene TRBJ2-4; possibly TRBD2 for D (6 bases). The CDR3 length is 15 residues. The germline V gene has CDR1 SGHTA and CDR2 FQGNSA. CDR3 sequence: CASTLLSGGVNIQYF. In DNA form, the CDR3 reads TGTGCCAGCACCTTACTATCCGGGGGAGTAAACATTCAGTACTTC.

CDR3 amino acids: CASSTTGLNQPQHF. The CDR3 nucleotides read TGTGCCAGCAGTACAACAGGGCTAAATCAGCCCCAGCATTTT. J is TRBJ1-5 and V is TRBV6-1; TRBD1 might be the D (6 bases). The CDR3 spans 14 residues. V was shortened by 5 bases and J by 4 bases, with 12 bases between the two germline ends. Germline V CDR1 and CDR2: MNHNS, SASEGT.

There are a few counts of this clone. The gene calls are TRBV9 and TRBJ1-1; D might be TRBD1 (6 bases). The germline gives CDR1 SGDLS, CDR2 YYNGEE. Trimming left V 4 bases short and J 1 base short, with 14 bases between. The CDR3 contains 15 residues. The CDR3 nucleotides read TGTGCCAGCAGCTTCGAGGGGGGGGCGAACACTGAAGCTTTCTTT. Its translation is CASSFEGGANTEAFF.

This clone appeared a few times. V is TRBV19 and J is TRBJ2-7, with D possibly TRBD1 on 5 matching bases. Germline loops: CDR1 LNHDA, CDR2 SQIVND (reference sequence). Trimming cost V 1 base and J 0 bases, with 10 bases left between them. CDR3 size: 15 residues. DNA of the CDR3: TGTGCCAGTAGTATAGCCCTGACAGTCTCCTACGAGCAGTACTTC. Amino acids: CASSIALTVSYEQYF.